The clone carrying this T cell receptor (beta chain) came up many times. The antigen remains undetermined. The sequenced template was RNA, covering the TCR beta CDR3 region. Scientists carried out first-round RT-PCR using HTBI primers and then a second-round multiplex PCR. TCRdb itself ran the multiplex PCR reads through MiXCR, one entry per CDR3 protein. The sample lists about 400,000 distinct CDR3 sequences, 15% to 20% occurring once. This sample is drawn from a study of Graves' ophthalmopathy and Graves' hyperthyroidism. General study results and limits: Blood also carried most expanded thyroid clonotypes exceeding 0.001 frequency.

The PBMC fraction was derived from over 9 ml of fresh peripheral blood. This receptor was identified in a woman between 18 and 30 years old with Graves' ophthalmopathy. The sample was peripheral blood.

DNA of the CDR3: TGTGCCAGTAGTACCGAGGAGGGAGGGGCCACTGAAGCTTTCTTT. Its protein is CASSTEEGGATEAFF. This chain links TRBV19 with TRBJ1-1; tentatively, D is TRBD1 (5 bases). The CDR3 sequence is 15 residues long. V lost 4 bases and J 4 bases, leaving 16 bases between the germline ends. Germline loops: CDR1 LNHDA, CDR2 SQIVND (reference sequence).